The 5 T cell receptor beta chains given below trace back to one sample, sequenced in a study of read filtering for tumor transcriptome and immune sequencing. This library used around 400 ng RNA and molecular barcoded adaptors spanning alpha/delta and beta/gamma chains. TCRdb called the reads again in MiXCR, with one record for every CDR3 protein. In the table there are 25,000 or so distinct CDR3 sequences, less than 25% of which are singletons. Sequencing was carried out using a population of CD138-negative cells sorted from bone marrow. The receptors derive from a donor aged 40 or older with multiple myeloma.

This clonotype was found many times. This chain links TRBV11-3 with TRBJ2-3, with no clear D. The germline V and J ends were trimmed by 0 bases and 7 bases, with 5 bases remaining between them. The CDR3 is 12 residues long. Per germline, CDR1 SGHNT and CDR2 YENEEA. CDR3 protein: CASSLDTNTQYF. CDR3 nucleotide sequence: TGTGCCAGCAGCTTAGATACGAATACGCAGTATTTT.

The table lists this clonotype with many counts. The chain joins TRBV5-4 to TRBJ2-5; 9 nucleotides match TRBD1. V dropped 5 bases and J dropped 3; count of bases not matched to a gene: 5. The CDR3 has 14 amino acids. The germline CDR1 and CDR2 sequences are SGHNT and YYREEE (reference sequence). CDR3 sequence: CASRPRDREETQYF. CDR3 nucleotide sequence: TGTGCCAGCAGACCCCGGGACAGGGAAGAGACCCAGTACTTC. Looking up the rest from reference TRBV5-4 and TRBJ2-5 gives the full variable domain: ETGVTQSPTHLIKTRGQQVTLRCSSQSGHNTVSWYQQALGQGPQFIFQYYREEENGRGNFPPRFSGLQFPNYSSELNVNALELDDSALYLCASRPRDREETQYFGPGTRLLVL.

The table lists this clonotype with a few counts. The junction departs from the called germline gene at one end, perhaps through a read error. CDR3 region: CAGSLTYNEQFF. The CDR3 bases are TGTGCCGGCAGCTTAACATACAATGAGCAGTTCTTC. V usage is TRBV7-3 and J usage is TRBJ2-1; no clear D. Germline values: CDR1 SGHTA, CDR2 FQGTGA. CDR3 size: 12 residues.

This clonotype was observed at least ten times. For the CDR3, the DNA is TGTGCCAGCAGCTTAGTAGGCGGGAGAGAGGAGACCCAGTACTTC. It is translated as CASSLVGGREETQYF. The V gene is TRBV7-6, the J gene TRBJ2-5; TRBD2 matches at 7 bases. The CDR3 is made up of 15 amino acids. Per germline, CDR1 SGHVS and CDR2 FNYEAQ. J was trimmed by 5 bases and V by 1 base; bases with no gene match: 7.

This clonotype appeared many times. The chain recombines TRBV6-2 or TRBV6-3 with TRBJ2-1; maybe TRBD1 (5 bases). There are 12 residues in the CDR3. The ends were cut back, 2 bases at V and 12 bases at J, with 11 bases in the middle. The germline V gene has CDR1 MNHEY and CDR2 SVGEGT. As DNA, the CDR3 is TGTGCCAGCAGTTACGGGGCCTCAGGGCAGTTCTTC. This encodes CASSYGASGQFF.